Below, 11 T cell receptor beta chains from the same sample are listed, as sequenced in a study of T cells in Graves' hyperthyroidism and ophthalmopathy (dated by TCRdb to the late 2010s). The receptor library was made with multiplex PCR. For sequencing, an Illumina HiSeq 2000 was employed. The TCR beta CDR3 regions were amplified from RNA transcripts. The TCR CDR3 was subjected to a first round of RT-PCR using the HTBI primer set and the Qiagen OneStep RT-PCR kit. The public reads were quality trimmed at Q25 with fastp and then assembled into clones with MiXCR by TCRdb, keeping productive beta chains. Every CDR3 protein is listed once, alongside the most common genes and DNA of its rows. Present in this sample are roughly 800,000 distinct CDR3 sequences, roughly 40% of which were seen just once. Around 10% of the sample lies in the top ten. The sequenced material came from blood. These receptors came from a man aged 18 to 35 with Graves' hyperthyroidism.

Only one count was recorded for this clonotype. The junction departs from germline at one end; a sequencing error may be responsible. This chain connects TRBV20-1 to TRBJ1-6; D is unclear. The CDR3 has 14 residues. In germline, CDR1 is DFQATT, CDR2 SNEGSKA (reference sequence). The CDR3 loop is CSTRDGGSNSPLHF. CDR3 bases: TGCAGTACTAGAGATGGAGGGTCGAATTCACCCCTCCACTTT.

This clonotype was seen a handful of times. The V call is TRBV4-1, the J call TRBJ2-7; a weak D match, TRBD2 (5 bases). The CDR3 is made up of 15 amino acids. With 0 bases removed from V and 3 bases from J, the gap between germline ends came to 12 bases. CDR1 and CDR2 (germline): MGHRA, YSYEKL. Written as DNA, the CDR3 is TGCGCCAGCAGCCAAGAAGGGAGTCCTAGCTACGAGCAGTACTTC. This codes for CASSQEGSPSYEQYF.

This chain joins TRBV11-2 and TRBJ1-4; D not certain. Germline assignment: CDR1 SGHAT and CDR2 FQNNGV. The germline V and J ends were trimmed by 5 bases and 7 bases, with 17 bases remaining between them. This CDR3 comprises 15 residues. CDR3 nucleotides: TGTGCCAGCAGCGCCCCCGGACCAGGTAGTGAAAAACTGTTTTTT. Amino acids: CASSAPGPGSEKLFF.

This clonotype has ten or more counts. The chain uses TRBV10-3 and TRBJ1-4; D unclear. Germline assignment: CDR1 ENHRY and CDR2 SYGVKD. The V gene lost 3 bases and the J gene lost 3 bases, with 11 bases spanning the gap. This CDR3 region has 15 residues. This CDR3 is CAISEMSASNEKLFF. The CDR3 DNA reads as TGTGCCATCAGTGAAATGTCGGCGTCTAATGAAAAACTGTTTTTT.

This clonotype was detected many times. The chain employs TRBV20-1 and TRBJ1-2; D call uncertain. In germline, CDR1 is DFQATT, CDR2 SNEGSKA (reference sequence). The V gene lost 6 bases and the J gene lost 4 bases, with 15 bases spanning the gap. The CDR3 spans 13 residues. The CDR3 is CSATKSWTYGYTF. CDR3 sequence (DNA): TGCAGTGCCACTAAATCGTGGACCTATGGCTACACCTTC.

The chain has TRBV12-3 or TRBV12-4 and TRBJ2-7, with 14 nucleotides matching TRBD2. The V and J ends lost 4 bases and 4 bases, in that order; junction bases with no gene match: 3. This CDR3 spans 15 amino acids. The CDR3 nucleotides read TGTGCCAGCAGTTGGACTAGCGGGAGGCCGTACGAGCAGTACTTC. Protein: CASSWTSGRPYEQYF.

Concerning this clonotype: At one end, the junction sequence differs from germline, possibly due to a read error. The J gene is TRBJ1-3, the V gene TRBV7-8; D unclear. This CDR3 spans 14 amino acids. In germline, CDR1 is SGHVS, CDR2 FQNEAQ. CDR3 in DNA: TGCGCCAGCAGCCAAGATTTGGCCGGAAACACCATATATTTT. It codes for CASSQDLAGNTIYF.

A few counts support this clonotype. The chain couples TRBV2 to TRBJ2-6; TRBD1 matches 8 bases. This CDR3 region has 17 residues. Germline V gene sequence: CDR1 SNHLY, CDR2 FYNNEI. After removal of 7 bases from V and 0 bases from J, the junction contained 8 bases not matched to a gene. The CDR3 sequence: CASTKTGAFSGANVLTF. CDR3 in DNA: TGTGCCAGCACCAAGACAGGGGCCTTCTCTGGGGCCAACGTCCTGACTTTC.

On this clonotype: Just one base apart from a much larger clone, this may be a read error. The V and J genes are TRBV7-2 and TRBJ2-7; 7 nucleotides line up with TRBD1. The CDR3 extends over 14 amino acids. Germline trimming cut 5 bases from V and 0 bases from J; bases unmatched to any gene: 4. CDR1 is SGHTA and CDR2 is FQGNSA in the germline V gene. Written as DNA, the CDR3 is TGTGCCAGCAGCGTCGGACAGGTCTCCTACGAGCAGTACTTC. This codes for CASSVGQVSYEQYF. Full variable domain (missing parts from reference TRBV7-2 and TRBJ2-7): GAGVSQSPSNKVTEKGKDVELRCDPISGHTALYWYRQSLGQGLEFLIYFQGNSAPDKSGLPSDRFSAERTGGSVSTLTIQRTQQEDSAVYLCASSVGQVSYEQYFGPGTRLTVT.

CDR3 sequence: CASSEALGSGGSDTQYF. The CDR3 nucleotides read TGTGCCAGCAGTGAAGCGCTCGGGAGTGGGGGGTCAGATACGCAGTATTTT. V usage is TRBV2 and J usage is TRBJ2-3; TRBD2 might be the D (6 bases). This CDR3 is 17 amino acids long. Between the trimmed V and J ends, which lost 0 bases and 4 bases, there was a span of 17 bases. The germline gives CDR1 SNHLY, CDR2 FYNNEI.

The CDR3 bases are TGTGCCAGCAGTTCGACAGGGCAGACCTACGAGCAGTACTTC. This codes for CASSSTGQTYEQYF. This chain links TRBV12-3 or TRBV12-4 with TRBJ2-7; 7 nucleotides match TRBD1. With V trimmed by 4 bases and J by 2 bases, 5 bases remained unmatched. CDR3 length: 14 amino acids.